This TCR beta chain was recovered during a study of blood T cell repertoires in COVID-19. Study-level information: COVID-19 samples, acute and convalescent, were from the United States, Italy and Spain. PBMCs, B-cell-depleted T cells, or T cells provided the cDNA or gDNA that made up the material.

Those enrolled in Seattle joined during active infection and were followed longitudinally afterward. Per the authors' pipeline: From reference gene primer amplification, estimates of nucleated cell counts were derived. Libraries were prepared by immunoSEQ multiplex PCR; TCRdb keeps only in-frame clonotypes and omits some of them. D and trimming come from the DNA, and the V and J calls and clone size come from that table. The data hold roughly 440,000 clones, with about 87% observed a single time. Input material: peripheral blood. The origin of this receptor is a woman in her forties or fifties with COVID-19, enrolled during active disease.

Written as DNA, the CDR3 is TGTGCCAGCAGCAAACTCAGGGGAGAGCAGTTCTTC. Protein product: CASSKLRGEQFF. The V and J genes are TRBV27 and TRBJ2-1; weak D call: TRBD1 (6 bases). CDR1 is MNHEY and CDR2 is SMNVEV in the germline V gene (reference sequence). The CDR3 contains 12 residues. V lost 6 bases to trimming and J lost 10 bases, with 13 bases between them.